The 3 T cell receptor beta chains listed next were all sequenced from one sample in a study of memory CD4+ T cells and cytomegalovirus serostatus. Using immunoSEQ multiplex PCR, the repertoire was profiled, and TCRdb retains in-frame clones only, with some absent. In the table there are about 62,000 clones, about 76% of which are singletons. Single viable CD3+CD4+CD8-CD45RO+ cells were sorted as the memory CD4+ T cells. The sequenced sample was memory CD4+ T cells from blood. These receptors originate from an adult in good health and CMV-seropositive.

This clone was detected once. V and J are TRBV5-1 and TRBJ2-7, with 9 bases matching TRBD2. Unmatched junction bases numbered 9, after V lost 0 bases and J lost 5 bases. The CDR3 is made up of 16 amino acids. CDR1 is SGHRS and CDR2 is YFSETQ in the germline V gene. The CDR3 reads CASSLAAGGLNHEQYF. The CDR3 bases are TGCGCCAGCAGCTTGGCAGCGGGGGGCCTTAACCACGAGCAGTACTTC.

The chain employs TRBV6-5 and TRBJ2-1; 7 bases align to TRBD1. CDR3 length: 15 amino acids. Germline loops: CDR1 MNHEY, CDR2 SVGAGI. J was trimmed by 4 bases and V by 4 bases; bases with no gene match: 7. The CDR3 sequence: CASSSSPGQYNEQFF. DNA for the CDR3: TGTGCCAGCAGTTCATCCCCGGGACAGTACAATGAGCAGTTCTTC.

The chain is built from TRBV7-3 and TRBJ2-3, with D perhaps assigned TRBD1 or TRBD2 (6 bases each). CDR1 is SGHTA, CDR2 FQGTGA, per germline. V lost 3 bases and J lost 2, with 12 bases in between. The CDR3 extends over 15 amino acids. The CDR3 DNA is TGTGCCAGCAGCTTTTCCGGGGGCCACACAGATACGCAGTATTTT. Protein: CASSFSGGHTDTQYF.